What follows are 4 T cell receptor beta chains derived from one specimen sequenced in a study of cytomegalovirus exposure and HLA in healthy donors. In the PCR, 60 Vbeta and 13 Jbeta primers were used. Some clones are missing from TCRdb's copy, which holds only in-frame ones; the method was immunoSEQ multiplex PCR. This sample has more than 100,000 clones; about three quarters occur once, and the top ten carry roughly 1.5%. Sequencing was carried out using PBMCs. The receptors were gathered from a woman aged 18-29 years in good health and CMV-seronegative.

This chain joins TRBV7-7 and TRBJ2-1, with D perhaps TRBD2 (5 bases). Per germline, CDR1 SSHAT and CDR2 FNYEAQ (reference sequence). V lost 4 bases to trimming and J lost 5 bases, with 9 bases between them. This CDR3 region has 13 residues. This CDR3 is CASSSGNDNEQFF. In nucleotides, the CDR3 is TGTGCCAGCAGCTCCGGGAATGACAATGAGCAGTTCTTC.

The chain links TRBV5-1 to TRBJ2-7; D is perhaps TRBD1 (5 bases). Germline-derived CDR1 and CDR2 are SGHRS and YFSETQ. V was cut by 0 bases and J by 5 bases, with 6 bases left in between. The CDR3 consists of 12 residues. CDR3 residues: CASSLEGDEQYF. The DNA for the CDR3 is TGCGCCAGCAGCTTGGAAGGGGACGAGCAGTACTTC.

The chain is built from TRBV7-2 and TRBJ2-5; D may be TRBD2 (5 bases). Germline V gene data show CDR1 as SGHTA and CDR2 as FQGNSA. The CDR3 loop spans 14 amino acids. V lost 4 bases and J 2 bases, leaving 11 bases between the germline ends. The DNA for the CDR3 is TGTGCCAGCAGCTCCGGGAACTTTCAAGAGACCCAGTACTTC. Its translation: CASSSGNFQETQYF.

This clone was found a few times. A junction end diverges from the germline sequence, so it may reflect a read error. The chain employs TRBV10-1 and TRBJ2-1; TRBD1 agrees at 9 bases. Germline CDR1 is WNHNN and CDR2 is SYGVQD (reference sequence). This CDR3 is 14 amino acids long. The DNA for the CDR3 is TGCGCCAGCAGTGACCCGGGACAGGGATCTCGGTCGGTCTTC. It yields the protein CASSDPGQGSRSVF.